Below are 7 T cell receptor beta chains sequenced from a single sample in a study of cytomegalovirus exposure and HLA in healthy donors. Measured with immunoSEQ multiplex PCR; TCRdb has only the in-frame clones, and not every one. The profile shows roughly 300,000 clones, 70% to 90% of them singletons. The sequenced sample consisted of PBMCs. Receptors were obtained from a woman aged 18-29 years in good health and CMV-seronegative.

This chain uses TRBV5-1 with TRBJ2-3; no definite D call. The CDR3 sequence is 12 residues long. Germline-derived CDR1 and CDR2 are SGHRS and YFSETQ. The V end was cut by 0 bases, the J end by 7 bases, with 6 bases between. CDR3 nucleotides: TGCGCCAGCAGCTTGGGAGAAAATACGCAGTATTTT. Protein product: CASSLGENTQYF.

The chain recombines TRBV28 with TRBJ1-4, with D possibly matching TRBD1 (6 bases). The CDR3 has 19 amino acids. Germline V CDR1 and CDR2: MDHEN, SYDVKM. The V end was cut by 5 bases, the J end by 1 base, with 23 bases between. The CDR3 reads CASSPTENRVWITNEKLFF. The CDR3 bases are TGTGCCAGCAGTCCCACTGAAAACAGGGTTTGGATAACTAATGAAAAACTGTTTTTT.

V is TRBV5-4 and J is TRBJ2-3; possibly TRBD1 for D (5 bases). CDR3 size: 13 residues. The ends were cut back, 4 bases at V and 0 bases at J, with 6 bases in the middle. Germline assignment: CDR1 SGHNT and CDR2 YYREEE (reference sequence). The DNA of the CDR3 is TGTGCCAGCAGCCCAGGGAGCACAGATACGCAGTATTTT. Translating it yields CASSPGSTDTQYF.

The chain uses TRBV15 and TRBJ1-2, with D possibly TRBD1 on 6 matching bases. The V gene's germline CDR1 is LNHNV and CDR2 YYDKDF (reference sequence). The V gene lost 1 base and the J gene lost 6 bases, with 15 bases spanning the gap. The CDR3 runs 15 residues. The DNA of the CDR3 is TGTGCCACCAGCAGAGGGAGAGGGACAAGCAATGGCTACACCTTC. Amino acids: CATSRGRGTSNGYTF.

This chain connects TRBV28 to TRBJ2-6; perhaps TRBD2 as D (6 bases). The V gene lost 6 bases and the J gene lost 0 bases, with 21 bases spanning the gap. The CDR3 runs to 19 residues. CDR1 and CDR2 (germline): MDHEN, SYDVKM. As DNA, the CDR3 is TGTGCCAGCAGCCCCTTCGGAGGGAAGGATCTCTCTGGGGCCAACGTCCTGACTTTC. It specifies CASSPFGGKDLSGANVLTF.

This clone was seen a few times. The chain is built from TRBV28 and TRBJ1-4; no clear D gene. Germline lookup yields CDR1 MDHEN and CDR2 SYDVKM. V was clipped by 1 base and J by 8 bases, with 17 bases between them. The CDR3 spans 16 residues. CDR3 coding DNA: TGTGCCAGCAGTTTATCGGTTCCGGGTTTTATGGAAAAACTGTTTTTT. Protein: CASSLSVPGFMEKLFF.

This sequence joins TRBV7-6 and TRBJ2-1; 11 bases fit TRBD1. V lost 1 base and J lost 8; bases outside the gene matches: 7. The CDR3 is 16 residues long. CDR1 is SGHVS, CDR2 FNYEAQ, per germline. CDR3 in DNA: TGTGCCAGCAGCTTAGATCCGGGACAGGGGGGCGATGAGCAGTTCTTC. Encoded protein: CASSLDPGQGGDEQFF.